The T cell receptor (beta chain) under discussion was sequenced for a study of CD8 T cells in ankylosing spondylitis. The study's findings and limits: Seemingly characteristic of ankylosing spondylitis blood was a TCR beta motif consisting of under ten highly homologous variants. It was reported that disease-linked clones were significantly enriched in matched ankylosing spondylitis synovial fluid.

The J segment lost 2 bases and the V segment lost 6 bases, leaving 8 bases of the junction unmatched. Germline V gene sequence: CDR1 WNHNN, CDR2 SYGVQD (reference sequence). The CDR3 has 15 amino acids. TCRdb called the 5' RACE reads again in MiXCR, with one record for every CDR3 protein. The sample carries fewer than 550,000 distinct CDR3 sequences, approximately 5.3% recorded once. This clonotype was observed at least ten times. Its antigen is as yet unknown. The V call is TRBV10-1, the J call TRBJ2-3, with TRBD2 matching 7 bases. The TCR sequence derives from a male donor with ankylosing spondylitis. The sequenced material came from blood, either unsorted or a sorted T cell fraction (not recorded which). The CDR3: CASSDFAGDTDTQYF. DNA for the CDR3: TGCGCCAGCAGCGATTTTGCGGGGGACACAGATACGCAGTATTTT.